These 21 T cell receptor beta chains originate from one sample sequenced in a study of T-cell reconstitution after alpha-beta-depleted transplantation in children. Unique molecular identifiers were built into the TCRbeta library. TCRdb itself ran the PCR reads through MiXCR, one entry per CDR3 protein. The sample includes about 120,000 distinct CDR3 sequences, approximately 10% seen only once; the top ten take 8%. Sequencing used PBMCs from the stem cell graft donor, obtained from the stem cell graft. The receptors shown here come from a human donor who donated a stem cell graft to a child with acute lymphoblastic leukemia.

This clonotype has a count of ten or more. The chain links TRBV6-2 or TRBV6-3 to TRBJ2-1, with a weak D call TRBD2 (6 bases). Trimming pared 7 bases from V and 0 bases from J, leaving 16 bases between. CDR3 size: 16 residues. In germline, CDR1 is MNHEY, CDR2 SVGEGT. CDR3 bases: TGTGCCAGCAATAACGGGGGAACAAGCTCCTACAATGAGCAGTTCTTC. Its protein product is CASNNGGTSSYNEQFF.

This clonotype appeared many times. The rearrangement uses TRBV20-1 and TRBJ2-1; 9 nucleotides line up with TRBD2. Germline CDR1 and CDR2: DFQATT and SNEGSKA (reference sequence). CDR3 length: 15 residues. The ends lost 6 bases at V and 6 bases at J; junction bases unmatched: 12. As DNA, the CDR3 is TGCAGTGCCGACTTTAGCGGGAGAGTGGGCAATGAGCAGTTCTTC. Encoded protein: CSADFSGRVGNEQFF.

This clonotype came up many times. In DNA form, the CDR3 reads TGCGCCAGCAGTCATAGGGGGAACGATCAGCCCCAGCATTTT. Translated, it gives CASSHRGNDQPQHF. This chain joins TRBV23-1 and TRBJ1-5, with D perhaps TRBD1 (6 bases). TRBV23-1 is filed as an ORF, its function uncertain. CDR3 size: 14 residues. V was shortened by 3 bases and J by 5 bases, with 11 bases between the two germline ends.

With regard to this clonotype: This may be a read error: a much more frequent sequence differs by one nucleotide. The chain couples TRBV28 to TRBJ1-5; D uncertain. Trimming pared 6 bases from V and 2 bases from J, leaving 14 bases between. Germline V gene sequence: CDR1 MDHEN, CDR2 SYDVKM. The CDR3 is 15 residues long. The DNA of the CDR3 is TGTGCCAGCAGCCCAGGTCGCCTTGGCAATCAGCCCCAGCATTTT. As protein: CASSPGRLGNQPQHF.

Ten or more counts support this clonotype. The gene calls are TRBV7-9 and TRBJ2-7; 7 bases map to TRBD1. Germline V gives CDR1 SEHNR, CDR2 FQNEAQ (reference sequence). J gave up 2 bases and V 3 bases, and 4 bases lay outside the gene matches. The CDR3 has 14 amino acids. The CDR3 reads CASSFKGATYEQYF. The DNA for the CDR3 is TGTGCCAGCAGCTTTAAGGGGGCGACCTACGAGCAGTACTTC.

This clonotype was seen ten or more times. The chain carries TRBV7-9 and TRBJ1-1; D remains unclear. Germline CDR1 reads SEHNR; CDR2 reads FQNEAQ (reference sequence). CDR3 size: 14 residues. Deletions cut 1 base from V and 4 bases from J, with 10 bases between. The CDR3 loop reads CASSLDGGITEAFF. The DNA of the CDR3 is TGTGCCAGCAGCTTAGATGGAGGGATCACTGAAGCTTTCTTT.

This clonotype was found many times. The chain is built from TRBV12-3 or TRBV12-4 and TRBJ1-2; D remains ambiguous. The V end lost 6 bases, the J end lost 1 base, and 15 bases lay between the germline ends. This CDR3 region has 15 residues. The CDR3 protein is CASSETGRVNYGYTF. CDR3 bases: TGTGCCAGCAGCGAGACGGGGAGGGTTAACTATGGCTACACCTTC.

This clonotype was counted only a few times. This chain links TRBV11-3 with TRBJ2-3; a possible D gene is TRBD2 (5 bases). The V end lost 5 bases, the J end lost 0 bases, and 12 bases lay between the germline ends. The CDR3 covers 15 residues. In germline, CDR1 is SGHNT, CDR2 YENEEA. CDR3 nucleotide sequence: TGTGCCAGCAGCCCCGGACTTTCTAGCACAGATACGCAGTATTTT. Protein sequence: CASSPGLSSTDTQYF.

The chain joins TRBV9 to TRBJ1-2; possibly TRBD1 for D (6 bases). The CDR3 sequence is 11 residues long. Trimming left V 3 bases short and J 6 bases short, with 6 bases between. Germline CDR1 and CDR2: SGDLS and YYNGEE. CDR3 sequence: CASSEGDGYTF. The CDR3 region has the DNA TGTGCCAGCAGCGAGGGGGATGGCTACACCTTC.

This clonotype came up many times. The chain links TRBV12-3 or TRBV12-4 to TRBJ2-1; D unresolved. V lost 3 bases, J lost 4 bases, and 10 bases lay in between. The CDR3 extends over 14 amino acids. In DNA, the CDR3 is TGTGCCAGCAGTTTGACTCGTCAATACAATGAGCAGTTCTTC. Encoded protein: CASSLTRQYNEQFF.

With respect to this clonotype: Possible read error: a much larger clone is one base away. The chain couples TRBV20-1 to TRBJ2-3; the match to TRBD1 covers 11 bases. The CDR3 runs 16 residues. CDR1 and CDR2 (germline): DFQATT, SNEGSKA (reference sequence). DNA of the CDR3: TGCACTGCTTTCAGACCGGACAGGGGGCGGACAGATACGCAGTATTTT. It specifies CTAFRPDRGRTDTQYF.

This clonotype was seen at least ten times. For the CDR3, the DNA is TGTGCCAGCAGCTTTAGCGGGGGGGAGAGCAAAAACATTCAGTACTTC. Translated, it gives CASSFSGGESKNIQYF. The V call is TRBV7-9, the J call TRBJ2-4; TRBD2 matches at 11 bases. J was trimmed by 3 bases and V by 3 bases; bases with no gene match: 4. The CDR3 has 16 amino acids. Germline loops: CDR1 SEHNR, CDR2 FQNEAQ (reference sequence). The full variable domain, rest sourced from reference TRBV7-9 and TRBJ2-4, is DTGVSQNPRHKITKRGQNVTFRCDPISEHNRLYWYRQTLGQGPEFLTYFQNEAQLEKSRLLSDRFSAERPKGSFSTLEIQRTEQGDSAMYLCASSFSGGESKNIQYFGAGTRLSVL.

The chain combines TRBV7-9 with TRBJ2-7; the D call may be TRBD1 or TRBD2 (6 bases each). The CDR3 length is 15 residues. In germline, CDR1 is SEHNR, CDR2 FQNEAQ (reference sequence). V lost 5 bases, J lost 6 bases, and 20 bases lay in between. The CDR3 sequence is CASSPPSRGLPEQYF. The CDR3 bases are TGTGCCAGCAGCCCCCCCTCCAGGGGACTCCCCGAGCAGTACTTC.

At least ten counts were recorded for this clonotype. This sequence joins TRBV20-1 and TRBJ1-3, with D possibly TRBD1 on 5 matching bases. Germline V lookup: CDR1 DFQATT, CDR2 SNEGSKA (reference sequence). V was shortened by 7 bases and J by 0 bases, with 13 bases between the two germline ends. This CDR3 is built from 14 residues. The CDR3 region is CSVAGLPSGNTIYF. CDR3 DNA: TGCAGTGTCGCGGGACTGCCCTCTGGAAACACCATATATTTT.

Many counts were recorded for this clonotype. The genes are TRBV20-1 and TRBJ2-1, with TRBD2 identical over 10 bases. Germline-derived CDR1 and CDR2 are DFQATT and SNEGSKA (reference sequence). With V trimmed by 4 bases and J by 7 bases, 10 bases remained unmatched. This CDR3 has 15 amino acids. DNA of the CDR3: TGCAGTGCTACTTATAGCGGGGGGCCCGGGAATGAGCAGTTCTTC. Translation gives CSATYSGGPGNEQFF.

This clonotype was seen ten or more times. V and J are TRBV7-2 and TRBJ1-5; D gene ambiguous. Germline values: CDR1 SGHTA, CDR2 FQGNSA. This CDR3 is 14 amino acids long. Trimming took 4 bases from V and 4 from J, leaving 11 bases between them. The CDR3 protein is CASSSHRDNQPQHF. The CDR3 nucleotides read TGTGCCAGCAGCTCGCACCGGGATAATCAGCCCCAGCATTTT.

The table lists this clonotype with many counts. This chain links TRBV3-1 with TRBJ2-3, with TRBD1 matching 9 bases. In germline, CDR1 is LGHDT, CDR2 YNNKEL (reference sequence). The V and J ends lost 3 bases and 4 bases, in that order; junction bases with no gene match: 8. The CDR3 covers 16 residues. CDR3 in DNA: TGTGCCAGCAGCCAGAGAACAGGGGGCGGCGCAGATACGCAGTATTTT. Its translation is CASSQRTGGGADTQYF.

This clonotype was counted at least ten times. The chain has TRBV20-1 and TRBJ2-1; 9 bases are shared with TRBD2. V shed 2 bases, J shed 4 bases, and the junction held 3 bases outside the gene matches. CDR3 length: 14 residues. Per the germline V gene, CDR1 is DFQATT and CDR2 is SNEGSKA (reference sequence). Here the CDR3 reads CSARRSGGYNEQFF. CDR3 nucleotides: TGCAGTGCTAGAAGGAGCGGGGGGTACAATGAGCAGTTCTTC.

This clonotype was recorded many times. J is TRBJ1-2 and V is TRBV5-5, with D unclear. Deletions cut 0 bases from V and 0 bases from J, with 9 bases between. Germline V gene data show CDR1 as SGHKS and CDR2 as YYEKEE (reference sequence). The CDR3 covers 15 residues. The CDR3: CASSLGGPANYGYTF. The CDR3 region has the DNA TGTGCCAGCAGCTTGGGAGGACCTGCTAACTATGGCTACACCTTC.

Many counts were recorded for this clonotype. The J gene is TRBJ2-6, the V gene TRBV5-1; 8 bases fit TRBD2. Germline V gene data show CDR1 as SGHRS and CDR2 as YFSETQ. V lost 0 bases to trimming and J lost 2 bases; unmatched junction nucleotides: 13. The CDR3 is 20 amino acids. In nucleotides, the CDR3 is TGCGCCAGCAGCTTGGGACGAACTCAGCGGGGGTTAACTGGGGCCAACGTCCTGACTTTC. The encoded protein is CASSLGRTQRGLTGANVLTF.

This clonotype was seen at least ten times. The rearrangement uses TRBV5-1 and TRBJ2-2; D is unresolved. V dropped 6 bases and J dropped 0 bases, with 9 bases sitting between them. Looked up from germline, CDR1 is SGHRS and CDR2 is YFSETQ. The CDR3 contains 14 residues. The CDR3 reads CASIFSPNTGELFF. In DNA form, the CDR3 reads TGCGCCAGCATTTTTTCCCCGAACACCGGGGAGCTGTTTTTT.